The rows below give T cell receptor beta chains drawn from one sample of a study of blood T cells in healthy people across ages. TCRdb used MiXCR to reprocess the 5' RACE reads, holding one entry per CDR3 protein. There are 1,300,000 or so distinct CDR3 sequences in the sample; 45% to 70% occur only once, and over 6.5% lies in the top ten. The sequencing input was blood. The receptors originated from a man younger than 35 in good health. The CDR3 runs from the conserved cysteine through the conserved F or W. D genes are given only for firm matches. Clone size is not always given. Where it is, it says once, few, many or a class for expanded clones.

>TRBV11-2|TRBD2|16|-|TRBJ2-1
TGTGCCAGCAGCTTCCCGGGACTAGCGGATTACAATGAGCAGTTCTTC
CASSFPGLADYNEQFF
>TRBV10-3|TRBD1|18|-|TRBJ2-5
TGTGCCATCAGTTCTAGCAGGCCGGGACAGGGGATGGAAGAGACCCAGTACTTC
CAISSSRPGQGMEETQYF
>TRBV29-1|TRBD1|13|-|TRBJ1-1
TGCAGCGTAGGAGGGGGCAGGAACACTGAAGCTTTCTTT
CSVGGGRNTEAFF
>TRBV6-2/TRBV6-3|TRBD2|17|-|TRBJ2-3
TGTGCCAGCAGTTACAGAGCTAGCGGGGGGGCGGTAGATACGCAGTATTTT
CASSYRASGGAVDTQYF
>TRBV9|TRBD2|15|-|TRBJ2-7
TGTGCCAGCAGCGGAGCAGCGGGGGGCTCCTACGAGCAGTACTTC
CASSGAAGGSYEQYF
>TRBV2|-|12|-|TRBJ1-5
TGTGCCAGCAGCGGGGGATTTCAGCCCCAGCATTTT
CASSGGFQPQHF
>TRBV6-6|-|14|-|TRBJ2-7
TGTGCCAGCAGCCCCGAGGGCTCGCGCTACGAGCAGTACTTC
CASSPEGSRYEQYF
>TRBV5-1|TRBD2|16|-|TRBJ2-1
TGCGCCAGCAGCCCCTATGGGGAGGGCCTTGCAAATGAGCAGTTCTTC
CASSPYGEGLANEQFF
>TRBV7-2|TRBD2|16|once|TRBJ2-5
TGTGCCAGCAGCTTAGGAGGGACTAGCGGGAGTATTGAGCAGTACTTC
CASSLGGTSGSIEQYF
>TRBV12-3/TRBV12-4|TRBD1|15|-|TRBJ2-7
TGTGCCAGCAGTCAGAAGGACAGGGCGTGGGACGAGCAGTACTTC
CASSQKDRAWDEQYF
>TRBV20-1|-|12|-|TRBJ1-2
TGCAGTGCTACACACGGCGCGGGGAGCTACACCTTC
CSATHGAGSYTF
>TRBV4-2|-|14|-|TRBJ1-2
TGTGCCAGCAGCCTTCTCGGCCCTGCCGGGGGCTACACCTTC
CASSLLGPAGGYTF
>TRBV7-9|TRBD2|15|-|TRBJ2-7
TGTGCCAGCAGCCGAATAGCGGGAGGCTCCTACGAGCAGTACTTC
CASSRIAGGSYEQYF
>TRBV12-3/TRBV12-4|-|14|-|TRBJ1-4
TGTGCCAGCGGTCAGGGACATACTAATGAAAAACTGTTTTTT
CASGQGHTNEKLFF
>TRBV3-1|-|16|-|TRBJ1-5
TGTGCCAGCAGCCGCACCGGGACTGCTAGCAATCAGCCCCAGCATTTT
CASSRTGTASNQPQHF
>TRBV9|TRBD2|18|-|TRBJ2-1
TGTGCCAGCAGCGTCGGGACTAACCGCCTTCGAAAAGAGAATGAGCAGTTCTTC
CASSVGTNRLRKENEQFF
>TRBV12-3/TRBV12-4|TRBD1|15|-|TRBJ1-2
TGTGCCAGCAGTTTCCAAATGTATCAGGGGGCGAGCTACACCTTC
CASSFQMYQGASYTF
>TRBV6-6|-|14|-|TRBJ1-1
TGTGCCAGCAGTTATTCGGGGGGGGGCACTGAAGCTTTCTTT
CASSYSGGGTEAFF
>TRBV4-1|TRBD2|14|-|TRBJ2-5
TGCGCCAGCACCCTCCACCCGGGGGGGAATGAGCAGTACTTC
CASTLHPGGNEQYF
>TRBV20-1|-|14|-|TRBJ2-1
TGCAGTGCTACGAAAGGAACCTCCTACAATGAGCAGTTCTTC
CSATKGTSYNEQFF
>TRBV6-5|TRBD1|12|-|TRBJ2-3
TGTGCCTCAGGGGGTGCATCAGATACGCAGTATTTT
CASGGASDTQYF
>TRBV6-5|TRBD2|18|-|TRBJ2-3
TGTGCCAGCAGTTACCAAGCCCCTCTAGCGGGGGGGCTGGGTACGCAGTATTTT
CASSYQAPLAGGLGTQYF
>TRBV20-1|-|16|-|TRBJ2-1
TGCAGTGCTACCTTTCCCCGGGAGTTCTCCTGCAATGAGCAGTTCTTC
CSATFPREFSCNEQFF
>TRBV7-2|TRBD2|17|-|TRBJ2-7
TGTGCCAGCAGCCCCCCAGCAGGACTAGCGGCGAGCTACGAGCAGTACTTC
CASSPPAGLAASYEQYF
>TRBV4-1|-|14|-|TRBJ2-7
TGCGCCAGCAGCCAAGACGCGGCAAGTAACGAGCAGTACTTC
CASSQDAASNEQYF
>TRBV14|-|15|-|TRBJ2-7
TGTGCCAGCAGCCAGGGGCTTTTCGAGTCCTACGAGCAGTACTTC
CASSQGLFESYEQYF
>TRBV7-2|-|14|-|TRBJ1-2
TGTGCCAGCAGCTTAAGGACTGCGAACTATGGCTACACCTTC
CASSLRTANYGYTF
>TRBV20-1|-|15|few|TRBJ2-7
TGCAGTGCTAGAGATGGGCAGGGAGATTCGCACGAGCAGTACTTC
CSARDGQGDSHEQYF
>TRBV6-5|TRBD1|19|-|TRBJ2-6
TGTGCCAGCAGTTCCGCGACAGGGGGGCGTATCTCTGGGGCCAACGTCCTGACTTTC
CASSSATGGRISGANVLTF
>TRBV28|-|14|once|TRBJ2-4
TGTGCCAGCAGTCCCGGGGTACCCAAAAACATTCAGTACTTC
CASSPGVPKNIQYF
>TRBV6-5|-|14|-|TRBJ2-7
TGTGCCAGCAGTTATCTTCGTGGCGGGTACGAGCAGTACTTC
CASSYLRGGYEQYF
>TRBV15|TRBD1|16|-|TRBJ2-1
TGTGCCACCAGCAGAGTGGGGACAGGTTCCTACAATGAGCAGTTCTTC
CATSRVGTGSYNEQFF
>TRBV5-1|-|12|-|TRBJ2-7
TGCGCCAGCAGCCACCTCCTAGGAGAGCAGTACTTC
CASSHLLGEQYF
>TRBV6-6|-|15|-|TRBJ2-3
TGTGCCAGCAGCCGACCTGGGGGATCCACAGATACGCAGTATTTT
CASSRPGGSTDTQYF
>TRBV11-1|TRBD1|15|few|TRBJ2-3
TGTGCCAGCAGCACCCGAAGGGGGCGCGGAGATACGCAGTATTTT
CASSTRRGRGDTQYF
>TRBV20-1|TRBD2|15|-|TRBJ2-1
TGCAGTGCTAGAGATCCAGCGGGGGGGTACAATGAGCAGTTCTTC
CSARDPAGGYNEQFF
>TRBV6-5|-|14|-|TRBJ2-3
TGTGCCAGCAGGGAGGGTATTTTTCCAGATACGCAGTATTTT
CASREGIFPDTQYF
>TRBV20-1|-|13|-|TRBJ2-2
TGCAGTGGGAGGGGGAGATTGGCCGGGGAGCTGTTTTTT
CSGRGRLAGELFF
>TRBV7-6|TRBD2|17|-|TRBJ2-7
TGTGCCAGCAGCTTAGAGGCGGCGGGGGGCGCGTACTACGAGCAGTACTTC
CASSLEAAGGAYYEQYF
>TRBV15|-|15|few|TRBJ2-7
TGTGCCACCAGCAGAGACAGGGGGGAAGCCTACGAGCAGTACTTC
CATSRDRGEAYEQYF
>TRBV4-3|-|14|-|TRBJ1-5
TGCGCCAGCAGCCAAGTCCAAGGGAATCAGCCCCAGCATTTT
CASSQVQGNQPQHF
>TRBV15|-|13|-|TRBJ2-3
TGTGCCACCAGAGAGGGAATGACAGATACGCAGTATTTT
CATREGMTDTQYF
>TRBV6-1|TRBD2|18|-|TRBJ2-3
TGTGCCAGCAGCACCCCAAGCGGGAGGGGAACTAGCACAGATACGCAGTATTTT
CASSTPSGRGTSTDTQYF
>TRBV29-1|-|14|-|TRBJ2-7
TGCAGCGTTGAAGGTCACGGTACAACCAATGAGCAGTACTTC
CSVEGHGTTNEQYF
>TRBV6-6|-|14|-|TRBJ1-4
TGTGCCAGCAACGCCGGGACCCGGCATGAAAAACTGTTTTTT
CASNAGTRHEKLFF
>TRBV13|TRBD1|14|-|TRBJ2-7
TGTGCCAGCAGCGACGGGACAGGAACATACGAGCAGTACTTC
CASSDGTGTYEQYF
>TRBV20-1|TRBD2|13|few|TRBJ2-3
TGCAGTGCTAGCGGGAGGTTTACAGATACGCAGTATTTT
CSASGRFTDTQYF
>TRBV20-1|TRBD1|13|-|TRBJ2-7
TGCAGTGCTACGGGACAGGGTAGCTTCGAGCAGTACTTC
CSATGQGSFEQYF
>TRBV28|-|13|-|TRBJ2-1
TGTGCCAGTAACGGTGTGTACACCGATGAGCAGTTCTTC
CASNGVYTDEQFF
>TRBV11-2|-|15|-|TRBJ2-3
TGTGCCAGCAGCGATTTCGGACAGAGCACAGATACGCAGTATTTT
CASSDFGQSTDTQYF
>TRBV6-2/TRBV6-3|-|15|-|TRBJ1-1
TGTGCCAGCAGTTACAGCCTAGGGGGGTACACTGAAGCTTTCTTT
CASSYSLGGYTEAFF
>TRBV4-1|-|15|-|TRBJ2-7
TGCGCCAGCAGCCACACCCGGGACACAGCCGACGAGCAGTACTTC
CASSHTRDTADEQYF
>TRBV4-3|-|15|-|TRBJ1-1
TGCGCCAGCAGCCAAGGTACAGAAATAAACACTGAAGCTTTCTTT
CASSQGTEINTEAFF
>TRBV4-1|TRBD2|15|-|TRBJ2-2
TGCGCCAGCAGCCAACGGACTAGCGGAACCGGGGAGCTGTTTTTT
CASSQRTSGTGELFF
>TRBV29-1|TRBD2|13|-|TRBJ2-7
TGCAGCGGGATAACTAGCGGTTCCTACGAGCAGTACTTC
CSGITSGSYEQYF
>TRBV20-1|-|13|-|TRBJ1-6
TGCAGTGTTACCGGCAGGGGAAATTCACCCCTCCACTTT
CSVTGRGNSPLHF
>TRBV6-4|TRBD2|15|-|TRBJ2-4
TGTGCCAGCAGGCGGAGCGGGGAAGCCAAAAACATTCAGTACTTC
CASRRSGEAKNIQYF